Listed below are T cell receptor beta chains from one sample, sequenced in a study of graft-versus-host responses after intestinal transplantation. The repertoire was sequenced with immunoSEQ multiplex PCR; TCRdb's copy has only in-frame clones and lacks some. The table includes roughly 110,000 clones, roughly 90% detected once. These TCRs' antigens remain unknown. The sample was unstimulated CD4+ T cells sorted from spleen or lymph node cells, taken before transplant. These receptors all stem from a human donor who was the organ donor for an intestinal transplant. CDR3s include the opening cysteine and the closing phenylalanine or tryptophan.

v_call,j_call,cdr3_aa
TRBV6-1,TRBJ1-4,CASSERDRIRVFSNEKLFF
TRBV7-9,TRBJ1-1,CASSTQGGTEAFF
TRBV6-1,TRBJ2-2,CASRTGTGELFF
TRBV27,TRBJ1-1,CASSRDSWSEAFF
TRBV11-3,TRBJ2-7,CASSLSRLPYEQYF
TRBV21-1,TRBJ1-3,CERPPGQGKTGNTIYF
TRBV23-1,TRBJ1-6,CASSPASSYNSPLHF
TRBV6-1,TRBJ1-3,CASTQGLLGNTIYF
TRBV5-1,TRBJ2-2,CASSVARGLDTGELFF
TRBV5-5,TRBJ1-1,CASSLQGGTEAFF
TRBV9,TRBJ2-2,CASSIRTGFGELFF
TRBV25-1,TRBJ2-1,CARESQSAYNEQFF
TRBV7-2,TRBJ2-1,CASSFMGSSSYNEQFF
TRBV28,TRBJ2-4,CASSARQGYIQYF
TRBV11-2,TRBJ2-5,CASSWGVTEQETQYF
TRBV11-2,TRBJ1-1,CASSSQLSNTEAFF
TRBV7-2,TRBJ2-2,CASSFTSGGATGELFF
TRBV13,TRBJ1-2,CASSYNRDRGPYGYTF
TRBV7-9,TRBJ1-6,CASSLTFLLNSPLHF
TRBV6-5,TRBJ2-1,CASSYSWGRNEQFF
TRBV11-2,TRBJ2-7,CASSPLPRYEQYF
TRBV28,TRBJ2-3,CASRQPPGRGVDTQYF
TRBV5-4,TRBJ2-1,CASSLEVTSGSNEQFF
TRBV2,TRBJ1-1,CASSRGGGGTEAFF
TRBV5-1,TRBJ1-4,CASSDNNEKLFF
TRBV7-2,TRBJ2-2,CASSLGRQNTGELFF
TRBV15,TRBJ1-4,CATSRGTGGTNEKLFF
TRBV5-1,TRBJ1-2,CASSLGGAHGYTF
TRBV10-3,TRBJ2-3,CAIRRGGADTQYF
TRBV5-8,TRBJ2-1,CASTLLGRGTPYNEQFF
TRBV5-4,TRBJ1-2,CASSGGLIGRNYGYTF
TRBV5-1,TRBJ2-7,CASGEGGTGGNEQYF
TRBV6-1,TRBJ2-1,CASRSSGGYNEQFF
TRBV19,TRBJ2-5,CASTPGGRETQYF
TRBV28,TRBJ1-5,CASSGSLNQPQHF
TRBV5-8,TRBJ1-5,CASSPGDYSNQPQHF
TRBV10-3,TRBJ2-1,CAISGEREGPKQFF
TRBV2,TRBJ2-5,CASGGRGQILQETQYF
TRBV27,TRBJ1-4,CASKGNGEKLFF
TRBV18,TRBJ1-1,CASSPTQSEAFF
TRBV18,TRBJ1-1,CASAGRDRSFVAFF